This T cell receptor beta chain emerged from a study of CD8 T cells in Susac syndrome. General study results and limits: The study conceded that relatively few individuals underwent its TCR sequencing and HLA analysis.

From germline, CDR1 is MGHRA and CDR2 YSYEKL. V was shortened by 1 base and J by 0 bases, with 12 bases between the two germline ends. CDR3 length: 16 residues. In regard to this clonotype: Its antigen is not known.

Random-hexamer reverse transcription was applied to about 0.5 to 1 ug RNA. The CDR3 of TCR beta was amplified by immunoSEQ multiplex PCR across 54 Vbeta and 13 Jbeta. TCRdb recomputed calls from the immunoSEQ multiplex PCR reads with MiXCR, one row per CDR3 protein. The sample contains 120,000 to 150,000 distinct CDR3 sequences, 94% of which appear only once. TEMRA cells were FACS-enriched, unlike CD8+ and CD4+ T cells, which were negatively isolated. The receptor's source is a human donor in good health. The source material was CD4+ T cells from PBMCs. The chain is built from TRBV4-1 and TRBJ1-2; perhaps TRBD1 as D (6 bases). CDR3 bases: TGCGCCAGCAGCCAAGGAGGGGGTCGGGCTAACTATGGCTACACCTTC. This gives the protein CASSQGGGRANYGYTF.